The present TCR beta chain was sequenced within a study of CD8 T cells in Susac syndrome. Reverse transcription of roughly 0.45 to 1 ug RNA was carried out with random hexamers. TCRdb re-analysed the immunoSEQ multiplex PCR reads in MiXCR, keeping a single row per CDR3 protein. Here the sample spans a few hundred thousand distinct CDR3 sequences, approximately 95% being singletons. Trimming cost V 5 bases and J 4 bases, with 10 bases left between them. The CDR3 sequence is 14 residues long. Germline-derived CDR1 and CDR2 are KGHDR and SFDVKD. This chain connects TRBV24-1 to TRBJ2-2; D remains ambiguous. The sequencing sample was made of CD4+ T cells from PBMCs. The sequence was collected from a human donor with multiple sclerosis. This chain's CDR3 is CATSATHSTGELFF. Written as DNA, the CDR3 is TGTGCCACCAGTGCGACACATAGCACCGGGGAGCTGTTTTTT.